This TCR beta chain was sequenced in a study of shared clonotypes between healthy human individuals. Terminally differentiated effector memory CD45RA+ cells were excluded by CCR7 positive selection of CD45RO-negative cells. Adults of Caucasian background living in Nashville, Tennessee made up all donors. Notes on this clone: The antigen is undetermined.

Broader study findings: Shared clonotypes across all four donors exceeded non-shared ones in generation probability. The study found roughly 5% of naive CD4 clonotypes shared across four donors.

As processed by the authors: Quality scores were absent from the junction-only immunoSEQ sequences, so filtering differed. Produced via immunoSEQ multiplex PCR; TCRdb's table is partial and in-frame only. The V and J calls and clone size come from that table; D and trimming were worked out from the DNA. The table records about 700,000 clones, roughly 94% of them present only once. The sequence was obtained from a man aged 25 to 45 in good health. The sample taken for sequencing was naive CD8+ T cells sorted from blood.

The CDR3 reads CSAGLANSYEQYF. The CDR3 DNA reads as TGCAGCGCCGGACTAGCGAATTCCTACGAGCAGTACTTC. The J gene is TRBJ2-7, the V gene TRBV29-1, with TRBD2 identical over 9 bases. Germline V gene data show CDR1 as SQVTM and CDR2 as ANQGSEA. There are 13 residues in the CDR3. V shed 7 bases and J 1 base; nucleotides not matched to a gene: 5.